These 10 T cell receptor beta chains came from one sample sequenced in a study of T-cell memory formation after mild COVID-19. TCRdb re-derived calls from the 5' RACE reads in MiXCR, one entry per CDR3 protein. Among more than 400,000 distinct CDR3 sequences, 15% to 20% were seen once, and the ten largest hold roughly 12%. The sample consisted of PBMCs or a T cell subset sorted from them (not recorded which). The receptor source for this set is an adult woman who had mild COVID-19 (a few samples of this study predate the infection). Cell type and time point are not known.

The chain is built from TRBV4-1 and TRBJ1-2; TRBD1 might be the D (5 bases). V was pared by 0 bases and J by 8 bases, with 13 bases between. Per the germline V gene, CDR1 is MGHRA and CDR2 is YSYEKL. The CDR3 contains 14 residues. CDR3 bases: TGCGCCAGCAGCCAAGAAGGGCAGGGACGCGGCTACACCTTC. Translation: CASSQEGQGRGYTF.

This clonotype was observed at least ten times. The chain has TRBV20-1 and TRBJ1-5; TRBD1 is a possible D gene (5 bases). The CDR3 loop spans 16 amino acids. Germline lookup yields CDR1 DFQATT and CDR2 SNEGSKA (reference sequence). Trimming removed 0 bases from V and 2 bases from J, with 14 bases in between. In nucleotides, the CDR3 is TGCAGTGCTAGAGAGAGGGGAGTTTGGGGCAATCAGCCCCAGCATTTT. Translating it yields CSARERGVWGNQPQHF.

The chain carries TRBV6-2 or TRBV6-3 and TRBJ1-2; D is ambiguous. CDR3 size: 16 residues. Germline loops: CDR1 MNHEY, CDR2 SVGEGT. V lost 0 bases to trimming and J lost 4 bases, with 15 bases between them. In DNA form, the CDR3 reads TGTGCCAGCAGTTACTCGAGACGGGCCGGTGGCTATGGCTACACCTTC. The encoded protein is CASSYSRRAGGYGYTF.

The chain couples TRBV24-1 to TRBJ2-3; a possible D gene is TRBD1 (6 bases). Looked up from germline, CDR1 is KGHDR and CDR2 is SFDVKD. This CDR3 region has 15 residues. V gave up 9 bases and J gave up 1 base, with 16 bases separating them. This CDR3 is CATAGRGIGTDTQYF. The CDR3 DNA sequence: TGTGCCACCGCCGGTAGGGGGATTGGCACAGATACGCAGTATTTT.

In its sample, this clonotype was seen a few times. The chain joins TRBV2 to TRBJ1-2; weak D call: TRBD1 (5 bases). V gave up 4 bases and J gave up 8 bases, with 14 bases separating them. From germline, CDR1 is SNHLY and CDR2 FYNNEI. This CDR3 contains 13 residues. The CDR3 is CASSVGGAKGYTF. CDR3 nucleotide sequence: TGTGCCAGCAGTGTTGGGGGTGCAAAAGGCTACACCTTC.

CDR3 sequence: CASSPRSAGGPLDTQYF. The CDR3 DNA is TGTGCCAGCAGCCCACGCAGCGCGGGAGGGCCCTTAGATACGCAGTATTTT. The chain joins TRBV7-2 to TRBJ2-3; 9 bases are shared with TRBD2. The CDR3 length is 17 residues. J gave up 5 bases and V 5 bases, and 14 bases lay outside the gene matches. Germline CDR1 SGHTA, CDR2 FQGNSA.

This clonotype was seen ten or more times. The chain is built from TRBV5-1 and TRBJ2-3; the match to TRBD2 covers 12 bases. The V segment lost 0 bases and the J segment 2 bases; nucleotides outside the gene matches: 7. Germline V gene data show CDR1 as SGHRS and CDR2 as YFSETQ. The CDR3 covers 18 residues. The CDR3 sequence: CASSLAASGGAPTDTQYF. CDR3 DNA sequence: TGCGCCAGCAGCTTGGCGGCTAGCGGGGGGGCCCCCACAGATACGCAGTATTTT.

Only a few counts were recorded for this clonotype. The chain uses TRBV4-2 and TRBJ1-6; D is uncertain. The CDR3 consists of 15 residues. V was trimmed by 1 base and J by 7 bases, leaving 11 bases between them. The germline V gene has CDR1 LGHNA and CDR2 YNFKEQ. The CDR3: CASSQGTTPNSPLHF. The CDR3 nucleotides are TGTGCCAGCAGCCAAGGGACTACACCGAATTCACCCCTCCACTTT.

This clonotype was detected a few times. This sequence joins TRBV12-3 or TRBV12-4 and TRBJ2-1; D might be TRBD1 or TRBD2, each matching 6 bases. CDR3 length: 15 amino acids. Trimming shortened V by 5 bases and J by 3 bases, and 14 bases separated the two germline ends. The CDR3 sequence: CASSPGARGYNEQFF. The CDR3 nucleotides are TGTGCCAGCAGTCCGGGAGCCAGGGGCTACAATGAGCAGTTCTTC.

The rearrangement joins TRBV3-1 to TRBJ2-3; D ambiguous. CDR1 LGHDT and CDR2 YNNKEL come from the germline V gene (reference sequence). Trimming shortened V by 7 bases and J by 7 bases, and 15 bases separated the two germline ends. This CDR3 is 13 amino acids long. The CDR3 DNA follows: TGTGCCAGCATGGGATCCTCCTGGAATACGCAGTATTTT. Residues: CASMGSSWNTQYF.